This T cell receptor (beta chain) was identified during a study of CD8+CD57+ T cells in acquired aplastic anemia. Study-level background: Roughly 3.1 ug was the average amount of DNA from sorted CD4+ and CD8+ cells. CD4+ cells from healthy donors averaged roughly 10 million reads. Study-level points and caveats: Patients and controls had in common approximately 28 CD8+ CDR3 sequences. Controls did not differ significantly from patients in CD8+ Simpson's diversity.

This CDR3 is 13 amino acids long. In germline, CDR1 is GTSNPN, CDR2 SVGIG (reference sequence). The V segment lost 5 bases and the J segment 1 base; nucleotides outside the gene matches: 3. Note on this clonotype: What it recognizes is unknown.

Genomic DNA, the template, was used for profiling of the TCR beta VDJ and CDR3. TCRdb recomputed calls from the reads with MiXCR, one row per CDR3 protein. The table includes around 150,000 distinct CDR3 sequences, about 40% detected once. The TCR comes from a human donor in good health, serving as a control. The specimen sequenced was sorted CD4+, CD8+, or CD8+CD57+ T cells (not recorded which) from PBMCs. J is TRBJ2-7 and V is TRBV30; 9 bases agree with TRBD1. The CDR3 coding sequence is TGTGCCTGGTTAGACAGGGGGTCCTACGAGCAGTACTTC. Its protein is CAWLDRGSYEQYF.